The next 21 T cell receptor beta chains were all read from a single sample in a study of cytomegalovirus exposure and HLA in healthy donors. Researchers ran the PCR with 60 Vbeta and 13 Jbeta primers. Sequencing was performed with immunoSEQ multiplex PCR; in TCRdb, only in-frame clones are kept and a portion is missing. The sample shows fewer than 250,000 clones, about 79% of them seen only once. The sample taken for sequencing was PBMCs. These receptors were obtained from a man between 18 and 29 years old in good health and CMV-seronegative.

The chain couples TRBV7-9 to TRBJ2-5, with D unresolved. Germline V gene sequence: CDR1 SEHNR, CDR2 FQNEAQ (reference sequence). The length of the CDR3 is 11 residues. Between the trimmed V and J ends, which lost 4 bases and 3 bases, there was a span of 3 bases. The CDR3 loop reads CASSSEETQYF. As DNA, the CDR3 is TGTGCCAGCAGCTCCGAAGAGACCCAGTACTTC. Full variable domain (rest looked up from reference TRBV7-9 and TRBJ2-5): DTGVSQNPRHKITKRGQNVTFRCDPISEHNRLYWYRQTLGQGPEFLTYFQNEAQLEKSRLLSDRFSAERPKGSFSTLEIQRTEQGDSAMYLCASSSEETQYFGPGTRLLVL.

V and J are TRBV4-1 and TRBJ2-7; D perhaps matches TRBD1 (6 bases). This CDR3 has 14 amino acids. With 1 base removed from V and 3 bases from J, the gap between germline ends came to 10 bases. The germline V gene has CDR1 MGHRA and CDR2 YSYEKL. CDR3 residues: CASSQGGTIYEQYF. The CDR3 DNA sequence: TGCGCCAGCAGCCAAGGGGGGACAATCTACGAGCAGTACTTC.

The chain uses TRBV4-3 and TRBJ1-3; a possible D gene is TRBD1 (5 bases). V was trimmed by 1 base and J by 3 bases, leaving 13 bases between them. The germline gives CDR1 LGHNA, CDR2 YSLEER. The CDR3 is made up of 16 amino acids. CDR3 coding DNA: TGCGCCAGCAGCCAAGGAAACGGGGGAGATGGAAACACCATATATTTT. The encoded protein is CASSQGNGGDGNTIYF.

This chain connects TRBV5-4 to TRBJ2-7, with TRBD1 matching over 10 bases. The CDR3 runs to 16 residues. After removal of 4 bases from V and 5 bases from J, the junction contained 12 bases not matched to a gene. Germline V lookup: CDR1 SGHNT, CDR2 YYREEE (reference sequence). The CDR3 DNA sequence: TGTGCCAGCAGCCCCCGCGGCGGGACAGGGGCCGACGAGCAGTACTTC. This gives the protein CASSPRGGTGADEQYF. Drawing the rest from reference TRBV5-4 and TRBJ2-7, the complete variable domain is ETGVTQSPTHLIKTRGQQVTLRCSSQSGHNTVSWYQQALGQGPQFIFQYYREEENGRGNFPPRFSGLQFPNYSSELNVNALELDDSALYLCASSPRGGTGADEQYFGPGTRLTVT.

The chain is built from TRBV4-1 and TRBJ1-3; D gene ambiguous. The CDR3 runs to 17 residues. Trimming pared 0 bases from V and 0 bases from J, leaving 12 bases between. The V gene's germline CDR1 is MGHRA and CDR2 YSYEKL. The CDR3 sequence: CASSQESLVISGNTIYF. In nucleotides, the CDR3 is TGCGCCAGCAGCCAAGAATCGCTAGTCATCTCTGGAAACACCATATATTTT.

This clone was recorded only once. The chain recombines TRBV7-3 with TRBJ2-1; TRBD1 might be the D (5 bases). The CDR3 loop spans 13 amino acids. The V gene lost 2 bases and the J gene lost 6 bases, with 8 bases spanning the gap. The germline CDR1 and CDR2 sequences are SGHTA and FQGTGA. The CDR3 is CASSLGAGNEQFF. DNA of the CDR3: TGTGCCAGCAGCTTAGGGGCAGGCAATGAGCAGTTCTTC.

This chain's CDR3 is CASSLWGAGSPLHF. CDR3 nucleotides: TGTGCCAGCAGCTTATGGGGTGCAGGGTCACCCCTCCACTTT. V and J are TRBV7-9 and TRBJ1-6, with D perhaps TRBD1 (5 bases). Germline assignment: CDR1 SEHNR and CDR2 FQNEAQ (reference sequence). The CDR3 spans 14 residues. Trimming left V 2 bases short and J 10 bases short, with 12 bases between.

J is TRBJ2-5 and V is TRBV7-2; TRBD2 matches 8 bases. The V gene end was trimmed by 6 bases and the J gene end by 1 base; junction bases not matched to a gene: 4. The CDR3 extends over 14 amino acids. CDR1 is SGHTA, CDR2 FQGNSA, per germline. CDR3 in amino acids: CASRLTSGQETQYF. The CDR3 DNA reads as TGTGCCAGCAGACTAACTAGCGGCCAAGAGACCCAGTACTTC.

The chain combines TRBV5-1 with TRBJ1-4, with D possibly being TRBD1 (6 bases). This CDR3 comprises 14 residues. Trimming pared 4 bases from V and 7 bases from J, leaving 14 bases between. Per the germline V gene, CDR1 is SGHRS and CDR2 is YFSETQ. The CDR3 sequence: CASSSRGRSEKLFF. The CDR3 DNA is TGCGCCAGCAGCAGCAGGGGCAGGAGTGAAAAACTGTTTTTT. The entire variable domain, with the rest obtained from reference TRBV5-1 and TRBJ1-4, is as follows: KAGVTQTPRYLIKTRGQQVTLSCSPISGHRSVSWYQQTPGQGLQFLFEYFSETQRNKGNFPGRFSGRQFSNSRSEMNVSTLELGDSALYLCASSSRGRSEKLFFGSGTQLSVL.

The chain combines TRBV30 with TRBJ1-5; 7 nucleotides match TRBD1. This CDR3 comprises 13 residues. The germline V gene encodes CDR1 GTSNPN and CDR2 SVGIG (reference sequence). V dropped 0 bases and J dropped 5; count of bases not matched to a gene: 1. The CDR3 DNA reads TGTGCCTGGAGTGTAGACAGGGATCAGCCCCAGCATTTT. It codes for CAWSVDRDQPQHF.

The chain combines TRBV18 with TRBJ1-4; TRBD1 agrees at 9 bases. The CDR3 contains 16 residues. The germline gives CDR1 KGHSH, CDR2 LQKENI. Germline trimming cut 0 bases from V and 11 bases from J; bases unmatched to any gene: 10. The CDR3 coding sequence is TGTGCCAGCTCACCACCCTCAGGACAGGGGCGCGGGAAACTGTTTTTT. Its translation: CASSPPSGQGRGKLFF. The full variable domain, rest sourced from reference TRBV18 and TRBJ1-4, is NAGVMQNPRHLVRRRGQEARLRCSPMKGHSHVYWYRQLPEEGLKFMVYLQKENIIDESGMPKERFSAEFPKEGPSILRIQQVVRGDSAAYFCASSPPSGQGRGKLFFGSGTQLSVL.

CDR3 sequence (DNA): TGTGCCAGCTCACCCGGGGAGGTTCGGTTCTTC. Translated, it gives CASSPGEVRFF. The genes are TRBV18 and TRBJ2-1; D may be TRBD2 (6 bases). The V gene's germline CDR1 is KGHSH and CDR2 LQKENI. This CDR3 has 11 residues. Trimming shortened V by 3 bases and J by 15 bases, and 12 bases separated the two germline ends. Full variable domain (outside the CDR3, taken from reference TRBV18 and TRBJ2-1): NAGVMQNPRHLVRRRGQEARLRCSPMKGHSHVYWYRQLPEEGLKFMVYLQKENIIDESGMPKERFSAEFPKEGPSILRIQQVVRGDSAAYFCASSPGEVRFFGPGTRLTVL.

The V call is TRBV7-2, the J call TRBJ1-2, with D tentatively TRBD1 (6 bases). V was clipped by 3 bases and J by 8 bases, with 16 bases between them. Germline V gives CDR1 SGHTA, CDR2 FQGNSA. The CDR3 loop spans 14 amino acids. CDR3: CASSFTPRGGGYTF. In nucleotides, the CDR3 is TGTGCCAGCAGCTTTACTCCCAGGGGCGGGGGCTACACCTTC.

The CDR3 reads CASTSAGEETQYF. In DNA form, the CDR3 reads TGTGCCAGCACCTCGGCAGGGGAAGAGACCCAGTACTTC. The chain carries TRBV7-2 and TRBJ2-5; D perhaps matches TRBD1 (6 bases). The CDR3 loop spans 13 amino acids. Germline loops: CDR1 SGHTA, CDR2 FQGNSA. Trimming cost V 7 bases and J 3 bases, with 12 bases left between them.

V usage is TRBV19 and J usage is TRBJ1-1; D gene uncertain. Trimming took off 1 base at V and 1 base at J, with 7 bases between the two ends. CDR1 and CDR2 (germline): LNHDA, SQIVND (reference sequence). CDR3 length: 14 residues. The CDR3 loop reads CASSIVTGNTEAFF. CDR3 sequence (DNA): TGTGCCAGTAGTATAGTTACGGGGAACACTGAAGCTTTCTTT.

This clone has a single count. V is TRBV4-3 and J is TRBJ1-2; D unclear. This CDR3 is built from 17 residues. Germline V gene data show CDR1 as LGHNA and CDR2 as YSLEER. Trimming took 0 bases from V and 2 from J, leaving 16 bases between them. In DNA, the CDR3 is TGCGCCAGCAGCCAAGATTCGGGCTGGGCGGGGAACTATGGCTACACCTTC. Its translation is CASSQDSGWAGNYGYTF.

V is TRBV21-1 and J is TRBJ1-5; the table's TRBD1 call for D was not verified on the DNA. TRBV21-1 counts as a pseudogene. There are 14 residues in the CDR3. CDR3 bases: TGTGCCAGCACCAAAACAGGGGGCCATCAGCCCCAGCATTTT. Translating it yields CASTKTGGHQPQHF.

V usage is TRBV4-2 and J usage is TRBJ2-1; 10 nucleotides agree with TRBD2. The germline V gene encodes CDR1 LGHNA and CDR2 YNFKEQ. This CDR3 has 16 amino acids. V was clipped by 4 bases and J by 1 base; unmatched bases: 4. The CDR3 loop reads CASSRGTSASYNEQFF. The DNA of the CDR3 is TGTGCCAGCAGCCGAGGGACTAGCGCATCCTACAATGAGCAGTTCTTC.

The chain recombines TRBV4-1 with TRBJ2-5; D may be TRBD2 (6 bases). The better agreement between TRBJ2-7 and the DNA end casts doubt on the J call. Germline CDR1 is MGHRA and CDR2 is YSYEKL. The CDR3 covers 17 residues. CDR3 sequence: CASSQGHGRDRNYEQYF. In DNA form, the CDR3 reads TGCGCCAGCAGCCAAGGCCATGGGCGGGATCGAAACTACGAGCAGTACTTC.

This chain links TRBV10-3 with TRBJ1-2; TRBD1 aligns across 10 bases. CDR1 ENHRY and CDR2 SYGVKD come from the germline V gene. V lost 11 bases, J lost 3 bases, and 6 bases stayed unmatched. This CDR3 region has 13 residues. The CDR3 nucleotides are TGTGCCTACTCAGGACAGGGGGACTATGGCTACACCTTC. This gives the protein CAYSGQGDYGYTF.

There are a few counts of this clone. The chain links TRBV19 to TRBJ1-4; tentatively, D is TRBD1 (6 bases). This CDR3 is built from 12 residues. With 6 bases removed from V and 8 bases from J, the gap between germline ends came to 10 bases. Germline values: CDR1 LNHDA, CDR2 SQIVND (reference sequence). The CDR3 protein is CASRDRAEKLFF. Written as DNA, the CDR3 is TGTGCCAGTAGGGACAGAGCCGAAAAACTGTTTTTT. Full variable domain (outside the CDR3, taken from reference TRBV19 and TRBJ1-4): DGGITQSPKYLFRKEGQNVTLSCEQNLNHDAMYWYRQDPGQGLRLIYYSQIVNDFQKGDIAEGYSVSREKKESFPLTVTSAQKNPTAFYLCASRDRAEKLFFGSGTQLSVL.